The 18 T cell receptor beta chains reported below all come from one sample, sequenced in a study of blood T cell repertoires in COVID-19. Profiling relied on immunoSEQ multiplex PCR, and the TCRdb table lists in-frame clones only, not all of them. Of around 45,000 clones listed, 83% are singletons. Sequencing was carried out using peripheral blood. The receptors shown here come from a man older than 75 in a cohort sampled during active COVID-19.

The chain uses TRBV7-8 and TRBJ2-5; no clear D gene. V was cut by 5 bases and J by 1 base, with 11 bases left in between. Germline lookup yields CDR1 SGHVS and CDR2 FQNEAQ. The CDR3 runs to 14 residues. The CDR3 sequence is CASSSTASQETQYF. The CDR3 coding sequence is TGTGCCAGCAGCAGCACAGCCAGCCAAGAGACCCAGTACTTC.

The rearrangement uses TRBV25-1 and TRBJ1-2, with TRBD1 as a possible D gene (5 bases). CDR1 is MGHDK, CDR2 SYGVNS, per germline. Trimming removed 5 bases from V and 0 bases from J, with 16 bases in between. The CDR3 is 16 amino acids. In DNA, the CDR3 is TGTGCCAGCAGTAACCGACAGACAGATGCTAACTATGGCTACACCTTC. It yields the protein CASSNRQTDANYGYTF.

V gene TRBV6-5 combines with J gene TRBJ1-2, with a tentative D call TRBD1 (6 bases). Germline CDR1 MNHEY, CDR2 SVGAGI. V was pared by 8 bases and J by 4 bases, with 17 bases between. The CDR3 contains 14 residues. The CDR3 loop is CASDPQGSFYGYTF. The DNA for the CDR3 is TGTGCCAGCGACCCACAGGGTTCTTTCTATGGCTACACCTTC.

This clone turned up a few times. The chain uses TRBV19 and TRBJ1-2; 7 bases align to TRBD1. The V gene's germline CDR1 is LNHDA and CDR2 SQIVND (reference sequence). V lost 3 bases, J lost 2 bases, and 6 bases stayed unmatched. The CDR3 runs to 15 residues. This chain's CDR3 is CASSIVHRGNYGYTF. The CDR3, as DNA: TGTGCCAGTAGTATCGTTCACAGGGGAAACTATGGCTACACCTTC.

The CDR3 is CASRTPGTNEKLFF. CDR3 nucleotides: TGTGCCAGCAGGACGCCGGGAACTAATGAAAAACTGTTTTTT. V and J are TRBV6-6 and TRBJ1-4; D is uncertain. This CDR3 contains 14 residues. Germline lookup yields CDR1 MNHNY and CDR2 SVGAGI (reference sequence). Trimming removed 6 bases from V and 1 base from J, with 9 bases in between.

V and J are TRBV6-2 or TRBV6-3 and TRBJ2-7; D remains unclear. The germline V gene encodes CDR1 MNHEY and CDR2 SVGEGT. The V end lost 5 bases, the J end lost 1 base, and 15 bases lay between the germline ends. The CDR3 runs to 15 residues. CDR3 loop: CASSTGVSASYEQYF. The CDR3 bases are TGTGCCAGCAGTACGGGTGTCAGCGCTTCCTACGAGCAGTACTTC.

The rearrangement joins TRBV18 to TRBJ1-1; D is ambiguous. The CDR3 is 12 amino acids. Trimming removed 3 bases from V and 3 bases from J, with 5 bases in between. Germline V CDR1 and CDR2: KGHSH, LQKENI. The CDR3 region has the DNA TGTGCCAGCTCACCCCAGGACACTGAAGCTTTCTTT. It specifies CASSPQDTEAFF.

The V gene is TRBV29-1, the J gene TRBJ1-1; TRBD1 agrees at 10 bases. V shed 7 bases and J 3 bases; nucleotides not matched to a gene: 5. The CDR3 has 13 amino acids. CDR1 and CDR2 from the germline V gene are SQVTM and ANQGSEA. This CDR3 reads CSDLGQGDTEAFF. The CDR3 DNA reads as TGCAGCGACCTCGGACAGGGGGACACTGAAGCTTTCTTT.

The CDR3 bases are TGCAGTGCTAGTGGCAGGAACAATGAGCAGTTCTTC. This encodes CSASGRNNEQFF. The chain carries TRBV20-1 and TRBJ2-1; D call uncertain. V dropped 3 bases and J dropped 5 bases, with 8 bases sitting between them. The CDR3 consists of 12 residues. CDR1 is DFQATT and CDR2 is SNEGSKA in the germline V gene (reference sequence).

This rearrangement joins TRBV6-2 or TRBV6-3 to TRBJ2-1, with 10 bases fitting TRBD2. CDR3 size: 17 residues. Germline values: CDR1 MNHEY, CDR2 SVGEGT. The junction had 13 bases not matched to a gene; V was cut back by 6 bases and J by 5 bases. CDR3 region: CASSLRVAGGRDNEQFF. As DNA, the CDR3 is TGTGCCAGCAGCCTCCGGGTAGCGGGAGGCCGCGACAATGAGCAGTTCTTC.

The rearrangement uses TRBV2 and TRBJ1-6, with D possibly being TRBD1 (6 bases). This CDR3 region has 16 residues. The germline V gene encodes CDR1 SNHLY and CDR2 FYNNEI. V gave up 6 bases and J gave up 7 bases, with 19 bases separating them. CDR3 nucleotide sequence: TGTGCCAGCAGACTAACCACAGGGAGTGAAAATTCACCCCTCCACTTT. Protein sequence: CASRLTTGSENSPLHF.

The rearrangement links TRBV3-1 (or the pseudogene TRBV3-2) to TRBJ2-6, with 7 bases that match TRBD2. The CDR3 covers 13 residues. Looked up from germline, CDR1 is LGHDT and CDR2 is YNNKEL (reference sequence). With 4 bases clipped from V and 13 bases from J, the junction kept 7 bases outside the gene matches. CDR3 region: CASSPRGSGVLTF. The CDR3 coding sequence is TGTGCCAGCAGCCCCCGAGGTAGCGGGGTCCTGACTTTC.

In its sample, this clone was seen once. V and J are TRBV18 and TRBJ1-5; 12 bases line up with TRBD1. Germline CDR1 reads KGHSH; CDR2 reads LQKENI. The CDR3 covers 15 residues. With V trimmed by 3 bases and J by 7 bases, 4 bases remained unmatched. The CDR3 reads CASSPGQGAEQPQHF. The DNA for the CDR3 is TGTGCCAGCTCACCGGGACAGGGGGCTGAACAGCCCCAGCATTTT. Supplemented by reference TRBV18 and TRBJ1-5, the full variable domain reads NAGVMQNPRHLVRRRGQEARLRCSPMKGHSHVYWYRQLPEEGLKFMVYLQKENIIDESGMPKERFSAEFPKEGPSILRIQQVVRGDSAAYFCASSPGQGAEQPQHFGDGTRLSIL.

V is TRBV19 and J is TRBJ2-2; D possibly corresponds to TRBD2 (7 bases). The CDR3 runs to 16 residues. Trimming took off 3 bases at V and 3 bases at J, with 14 bases between the two ends. Per the germline V gene, CDR1 is LNHDA and CDR2 is SQIVND (reference sequence). CDR3 region: CASSIPGRGDTGELFF. For the CDR3, the DNA is TGTGCCAGTAGTATTCCAGGGAGGGGGGACACCGGGGAGCTGTTTTTT.

This clone was seen a few times. The chain employs TRBV10-2 and TRBJ2-1, with TRBD2 as a possible D gene (5 bases). The CDR3 totals 15 residues. Germline CDR1 reads WSHSY; CDR2 reads SAAADI. V was pared by 2 bases and J by 2 bases, with 10 bases between. The CDR3 loop is CASSEDGVTYNEQFF. CDR3 DNA sequence: TGCGCCAGCAGTGAGGACGGGGTCACCTACAATGAGCAGTTCTTC.

This clone has just a few counts. The rearrangement uses TRBV28 and TRBJ1-5; D not certain. V was trimmed by 6 bases and J by 6 bases, leaving 9 bases between them. The CDR3 covers 12 residues. The germline V gene has CDR1 MDHEN and CDR2 SYDVKM. DNA for the CDR3: TGTGCCAGCAGCCAAGTCGGTCAGCCCCAGCATTTT. Encoded protein: CASSQVGQPQHF. Together with reference TRBV28 and TRBJ1-5, the CDR3 gives the full variable domain: DVKVTQSSRYLVKRTGEKVFLECVQDMDHENMFWYRQDPGLGLRLIYFSYDVKMKEKGDIPEGYSVSREKKERFSLILESASTNQTSMYLCASSQVGQPQHFGDGTRLSIL.

The V gene is TRBV2, the J gene TRBJ2-3; 9 bases are shared with TRBD2. J gave up 0 bases and V 7 bases, and 2 bases lay outside the gene matches. Germline values: CDR1 SNHLY, CDR2 FYNNEI. The length of the CDR3 is 14 residues. The CDR3 nucleotides are TGTGCCAGCACTCTAGCGGGGAGCACAGATACGCAGTATTTT. Amino acids: CASTLAGSTDTQYF.

The gene calls are TRBV28 and TRBJ2-1, with 11 bases that match TRBD2. CDR1 MDHEN and CDR2 SYDVKM come from the germline V gene. There are 15 residues in the CDR3. V was pared by 5 bases and J by 1 base, with 1 base of the junction left unmatched. The CDR3 region has the DNA TGTGCCAGCAGTACTAGCGGGAGATCCTACAATGAGCAGTTCTTC. The encoded protein is CASSTSGRSYNEQFF.